This passage covers 12 T cell receptor beta chains from one sample sequenced in a study of T cell responses to AZD1222 COVID-19 vaccine. Profiled with immunoSEQ multiplex PCR; TCRdb holds only in-frame clones, not every one. The sample records around 200,000 clones, 90% to 95% being singletons. Sample: peripheral blood, taken 28 days after the second dose of the MenACWY control vaccine. The receptor set was obtained from an adult who received the MenACWY meningococcal vaccine as a control.

The genes are TRBV11-2 and TRBJ2-7; 11 bases match TRBD1. The CDR3 covers 14 residues. CDR1 and CDR2 (germline): SGHAT, FQNNGV. The V gene end was trimmed by 4 bases and the J gene end by 6 bases; junction bases not matched to a gene: 5. The CDR3, as DNA: TGTGCCAGCAGCTCTTTGGGGACAGGGGGCGAGCAGTACTTC. Protein sequence: CASSSLGTGGEQYF.

The chain has TRBV30 and TRBJ1-2; D remains unclear. The CDR3 consists of 12 residues. Per germline, CDR1 GTSNPN and CDR2 SVGIG (reference sequence). Between the trimmed V and J ends, which lost 2 bases and 4 bases, there was a span of 8 bases. The chain's CDR3 is CAWSSNPYGYTF. CDR3 bases: TGTGCCTGGAGTAGTAATCCCTATGGCTACACCTTC.

The chain uses TRBV7-2 and TRBJ2-3, with D possibly called TRBD1 or TRBD2 (6 bases each). V dropped 8 bases and J dropped 5 bases, with 17 bases sitting between them. This CDR3 is built from 14 residues. The V gene's germline CDR1 is SGHTA and CDR2 FQGNSA. The CDR3, as DNA: TGTGCCAGCGGCCTCGGGGGCCGGATAGATACGCAGTATTTT. Its translation is CASGLGGRIDTQYF.

This chain links TRBV30 with TRBJ1-2; 8 bases map to TRBD1. The CDR3 runs to 13 residues. With V trimmed by 8 bases and J by 8 bases, 13 bases remained unmatched. Germline values: CDR1 GTSNPN, CDR2 SVGIG (reference sequence). CDR3 in amino acids: CAQTRGRSDGYTF. The CDR3 DNA reads as TGTGCCCAAACCAGGGGGCGGTCAGACGGCTACACCTTC.

This clone was found once. V usage is TRBV19 and J usage is TRBJ1-2; 11 nucleotides line up with TRBD1. Germline values: CDR1 LNHDA, CDR2 SQIVND (reference sequence). This CDR3 spans 16 amino acids. V was clipped by 4 bases and J by 2 bases; unmatched bases: 6. The CDR3 sequence is CASSRSDRGLNYGYTF. In nucleotides, the CDR3 is TGTGCCAGTAGTAGATCGGACAGGGGGCTGAACTATGGCTACACCTTC.

The chain is built from TRBV19 and TRBJ1-1, with TRBD1 matching over 11 bases. In germline, CDR1 is LNHDA, CDR2 SQIVND (reference sequence). V gave up 5 bases and J gave up 0 bases; unmatched junction bases: 5. The CDR3 spans 16 residues. In DNA, the CDR3 is TGTGCCAGTAGTCCCGGGACAGGGGGAGTGAACACTGAAGCTTTCTTT. This codes for CASSPGTGGVNTEAFF. The variable domain in full, completed from reference TRBV19 and TRBJ1-1, reads DGGITQSPKYLFRKEGQNVTLSCEQNLNHDAMYWYRQDPGQGLRLIYYSQIVNDFQKGDIAEGYSVSREKKESFPLTVTSAQKNPTAFYLCASSPGTGGVNTEAFFGQGTRLTVV.

This chain connects TRBV18 to TRBJ2-1; D is possibly TRBD2 (6 bases). The CDR3 is 15 residues long. Germline V gene sequence: CDR1 KGHSH, CDR2 LQKENI. V lost 3 bases to trimming and J lost 0 bases, with 9 bases between them. DNA of the CDR3: TGTGCCAGCTCACCCTGGGGAGGCTCCTACAATGAGCAGTTCTTC. Translation gives CASSPWGGSYNEQFF.

V and J are TRBV19 and TRBJ1-4; D remains unclear. The CDR3 has 15 residues. The germline V gene has CDR1 LNHDA and CDR2 SQIVND (reference sequence). Between the trimmed V and J ends, which lost 4 bases and 8 bases, there was a span of 17 bases. This CDR3 reads CASSNPTHREEKLFF. The CDR3 region has the DNA TGTGCCAGTAGTAACCCGACCCACCGCGAGGAAAAACTGTTTTTT.

The gene calls are TRBV3-1 (or the pseudogene TRBV3-2) and TRBJ1-6, with a weak D call TRBD1 (5 bases). CDR3 length: 14 amino acids. V was clipped by 5 bases and J by 6 bases, with 11 bases between them. Germline CDR1 reads LGHDT; CDR2 reads YNNKEL (reference sequence). CDR3 DNA: TGTGCCAGCAGCAAACTAGACAGTAATTCACCCCTCCACTTT. Translation gives CASSKLDSNSPLHF.

CDR3 bases: TGTGCCAGCAGTAGACAGGGGGGGAGCAATCAGCCCCAGCATTTT. Translating it yields CASSRQGGSNQPQHF. The rearrangement uses TRBV7-2 and TRBJ1-5; TRBD1 agrees at 9 bases. CDR3 size: 15 residues. V shed 6 bases and J 1 base; nucleotides not matched to a gene: 4. CDR1 and CDR2 (germline): SGHTA, FQGNSA.

CDR3 residues: CASSRDGGNQPQHF. The CDR3 DNA sequence: TGTGCCAGCAGCCGGGACGGCGGTAATCAGCCCCAGCATTTT. The chain recombines TRBV3-1 (or the pseudogene TRBV3-2) with TRBJ1-5; a weak D match, TRBD1 (5 bases). CDR3 length equals 14 residues. From germline, CDR1 is LGHDT and CDR2 YNNKEL (reference sequence). With 4 bases removed from V and 4 bases from J, the gap between germline ends came to 11 bases.

This rearrangement joins TRBV5-5 to TRBJ1-1; unclear D gene. V was clipped by 0 bases and J by 0 bases, with 9 bases between them. CDR1 SGHKS and CDR2 YYEKEE come from the germline V gene (reference sequence). This CDR3 has 15 amino acids. This chain's CDR3 is CASSLVVSLNTEAFF. DNA for the CDR3: TGTGCCAGCAGCTTGGTCGTTTCCCTGAACACTGAAGCTTTCTTT. The full variable domain, rest sourced from reference TRBV5-5 and TRBJ1-1, is DAGVTQSPTHLIKTRGQQVTLRCSPISGHKSVSWYQQVLGQGPQFIFQYYEKEERGRGNFPDRFSARQFPNYSSELNVNALLLGDSALYLCASSLVVSLNTEAFFGQGTRLTVV.